This note documents a single T cell receptor (beta chain) sequence. The same CDR3 is also encoded by other DNA sequences in this sample. With 0 bases removed from V and 2 bases from J, the gap between germline ends came to 8 bases. This CDR3 region has 15 residues. Germline V lookup: CDR1 SGHTA, CDR2 FQGNSA. This entry belongs to a study of blood T cell repertoires in COVID-19. Study context: The United States, Italy and Spain supplied acute and convalescent COVID-19 samples. T cells, B-cell-depleted T cells, or PBMCs supplied cDNA or gDNA.

In the authors' methods: Nucleated cell counts were estimated from reference gene primer amplification. Libraries were prepared by immunoSEQ multiplex PCR; TCRdb keeps only in-frame clonotypes and omits some of them. V and J calls and clone size are as listed in that table; D and trimming were resolved from the DNA. The sample holds almost 300,000 clones; around nine tenths are singletons and the top ten take about 1.2%. Material: peripheral blood. This TCR was recovered from a man aged 65-85 years with acute or convalescent COVID-19. The chain is built from TRBV7-2 and TRBJ1-5; D is perhaps TRBD1 (5 bases). CDR3 in amino acids: CASSLAGARNQPQHF. CDR3 sequence (DNA): TGTGCCAGCAGCTTAGCAGGGGCTCGCAATCAGCCCCAGCATTTT.